This T cell receptor (beta chain) was identified in a study of blood T cell repertoires in COVID-19. In the study overall: The origin of the acute and convalescent COVID-19 samples was the United States, Italy and Spain. Sample material is recorded as cDNA or gDNA derived from T cells, B-cell-depleted T cells, or PBMCs.

Authors' data handling: Amplification of reference gene primers was used by the study to estimate nucleated cell counts. Assay: immunoSEQ multiplex PCR; the TCRdb copy retains only in-frame clones and omits some. That table supplies the V and J calls and clone size; D and trimming were determined from the DNA. The repertoire holds around 99,000 clones, with 79% as singletons. Germline CDR1 and CDR2: LNHNV and YYDKDF (reference sequence). Trimming left V 2 bases short and J 3 bases short, with 19 bases between. The CDR3 spans 17 residues. This clone was counted a single time. This receptor was identified in a woman aged 80 or over with active or convalescent COVID-19. The rearrangement links TRBV15 to TRBJ2-5; D may be TRBD2 (7 bases). Sequencing was performed on peripheral blood. CDR3 sequence reads: CATSRPQGRGAKETQYF. CDR3 in DNA: TGTGCCACCAGCAGACCCCAAGGGAGGGGGGCAAAAGAGACCCAGTACTTC. Full variable domain (outside the CDR3, taken from reference TRBV15 and TRBJ2-5): DAMVIQNPRYQVTQFGKPVTLSCSQTLNHNVMYWYQQKSSQAPKLLFHYYDKDFNNEADTPDNFQSRRPNTSFCFLDIRSPGLGDTAMYLCATSRPQGRGAKETQYFGPGTRLLVL.